This T cell receptor beta chain was observed in a study of patients and donors after allogeneic stem cell transplantation. Germline loops: CDR1 MNHEY, CDR2 SMNVEV (reference sequence). V lost 0 bases and J lost 11, with 8 bases in between. This CDR3 has 13 amino acids. TCRdb used MiXCR to reprocess the RT-PCR reads, holding one entry per CDR3 protein. Of about a million distinct CDR3 sequences listed, about a sixth are singletons. The V and J genes are TRBV27 and TRBJ1-6; no clear D gene. This receptor was identified in a human donor who was either an allogeneic HSCT recipient or a stem cell or donor lymphocyte infusion donor (not recorded which). It is not recorded whose cells these are; they may come from a transplant donor. Sequenced material: blood, either unsorted or a sorted T cell fraction (not recorded which). The CDR3 bases are TGTGCCAGCAGTTTATCCTTGACAACACCCCTCCACTTT. Encoded protein: CASSLSLTTPLHF.